Listed here are 22 T cell receptor beta chains from one sample, sequenced in a study of cytomegalovirus exposure and HLA in healthy donors. Use of 60 Vbeta and 13 Jbeta primers characterized the PCR. Data came from immunoSEQ multiplex PCR; TCRdb stores just in-frame clones and leaves some out. The profile covers tens of thousands of clones, with roughly 9.1% appearing a single time and approximately 24% taken by the ten largest. Sequences were obtained from PBMCs. Receptor source: a man aged 55 to 70 in good health and CMV-seropositive.

There are a few counts of this clone. The gene calls are TRBV19 and TRBJ2-3, with TRBD2 identical over 9 bases. CDR1 is LNHDA, CDR2 SQIVND, per germline (reference sequence). After removal of 4 bases from V and 4 bases from J, the junction contained 6 bases not matched to a gene. This CDR3 contains 15 residues. CDR3 sequence (DNA): TGTGCCAGTAGTAATCAGCGGGAGGCACCAGATACGCAGTATTTT. Encoded protein: CASSNQREAPDTQYF.

The chain is built from TRBV29-1 and TRBJ1-2; no firm D call. The CDR3 sequence is 15 residues long. Trimming cost V 3 bases and J 3 bases, with 17 bases left between them. Per germline, CDR1 SQVTM and CDR2 ANQGSEA. The CDR3 loop reads CSVDDEAPSHYGYTF. The CDR3 bases are TGCAGCGTTGACGATGAGGCACCATCTCACTATGGCTACACCTTC.

This clone turned up a few times. The genes are TRBV7-3 and TRBJ2-1; TRBD2 aligns across 13 bases. The CDR3 is 15 residues long. Germline V gene lookup returns CDR1 SGHTA and CDR2 FQGTGA. V shed 4 bases and J 8 bases; nucleotides not matched to a gene: 5. DNA of the CDR3: TGTGCCAGCAGCTCCGGACTAGCGGGGGTCTATGAGCAGTTCTTC. It translates to CASSSGLAGVYEQFF.

The chain carries TRBV7-2 and TRBJ2-7, with a possible D match to TRBD2 (5 bases). Per the germline V gene, CDR1 is SGHTA and CDR2 is FQGNSA. With 5 bases removed from V and 3 bases from J, the gap between germline ends came to 14 bases. The CDR3 is 14 amino acids. CDR3 protein: CASSAGYLGYEQYF. CDR3 sequence (DNA): TGTGCCAGCAGCGCGGGTTACTTGGGCTACGAGCAGTACTTC.

The J gene is TRBJ2-2, the V gene TRBV7-8; 12 bases map to TRBD2. This CDR3 is built from 17 residues. V gave up 5 bases and J gave up 3 bases; unmatched junction bases: 7. The germline V gene encodes CDR1 SGHVS and CDR2 FQNEAQ. This chain's CDR3 is CASSPTRLAGDTGELFF. As DNA, the CDR3 is TGTGCCAGCAGCCCAACCCGACTAGCGGGGGACACCGGGGAGCTGTTTTTT. Variable domain in full (rest from reference TRBV7-8 and TRBJ2-2): GAGVSQSPRYKVAKRGQDVALRCDPISGHVSLFWYQQALGQGPEFLTYFQNEAQLDKSGLPSDRFFAERPEGSVSTLKIQRTQQEDSAVYLCASSPTRLAGDTGELFFGEGSRLTVL.

This clone ranks as medium-sized (0.01 to 0.1%). Other DNA sequences from this sample encode an identical CDR3 as well. The V call is TRBV6-5, the J call TRBJ2-7; 7 bases match TRBD1. Germline trimming cut 5 bases from V and 3 bases from J; bases unmatched to any gene: 7. Germline-derived CDR1 and CDR2 are MNHEY and SVGAGI. This CDR3 has 14 residues. CDR3: CASSATGPLYEQYF. CDR3 bases: TGTGCCAGCAGTGCGACAGGGCCTCTCTACGAGCAGTACTTC.

This sequence joins TRBV2 and TRBJ2-1, with D possibly TRBD1 on 6 matching bases. The V gene lost 6 bases and the J gene lost 6 bases, with 21 bases spanning the gap. The CDR3 length is 16 residues. Germline CDR1 is SNHLY and CDR2 is FYNNEI. CDR3 sequence: CASSPERGSWGNEQFF. In DNA form, the CDR3 reads TGTGCCAGCAGCCCGGAAAGGGGGAGTTGGGGCAATGAGCAGTTCTTC.

A few counts support this clone. One junction end does not reproduce the germline sequence, and a read error may be involved. V usage is TRBV2 and J usage is TRBJ2-7, with D possibly TRBD2 on 6 matching bases. Germline CDR1 reads SNHLY; CDR2 reads FYNNEI. The CDR3 sequence is 17 residues long. CDR3 DNA sequence: TGTGCCAGCAGTGAATTTAGCACCCCCGGGAGAGACTACGCGCAGCACTTC. Protein product: CASSEFSTPGRDYAQHF.

V and J are TRBV7-2 and TRBJ2-2; TRBD1 is a possible D gene (6 bases). Per the germline V gene, CDR1 is SGHTA and CDR2 is FQGNSA. The CDR3 covers 19 residues. Trimming left V 3 bases short and J 0 bases short, with 20 bases between. Here the CDR3 DNA reads TGTGCCAGCAGCTTTGGTATGGTTTGGGGGCGATCGAACACCGGGGAGCTGTTTTTT. Translation gives CASSFGMVWGRSNTGELFF.

This clone was detected only a few times. The V gene is TRBV4-2, the J gene TRBJ1-5; 8 bases line up with TRBD1. This CDR3 region has 15 residues. Germline lookup yields CDR1 LGHNA and CDR2 YNFKEQ. The V gene end was trimmed by 1 base and the J gene end by 5 bases; junction bases not matched to a gene: 4. The CDR3 protein is CASSQATGQDQPQHF. CDR3 bases: TGTGCCAGCAGCCAAGCGACGGGACAGGATCAGCCCCAGCATTTT.

This sequence joins TRBV9 and TRBJ2-7, with TRBD1 matching 7 bases. This CDR3 has 15 residues. J lost 1 base, V lost 0 bases, and 4 bases had no gene match. From germline, CDR1 is SGDLS and CDR2 YYNGEE. As DNA, the CDR3 is TGTGCCAGCAGCGTAGCGGGCAGGGGGTCCTACGAGCAGTACTTC. It yields the protein CASSVAGRGSYEQYF.

In this sample, this clone turned up a few times. The chain uses TRBV10-3 and TRBJ2-7; 8 nucleotides line up with TRBD2. Germline CDR1 and CDR2: ENHRY and SYGVKD. This CDR3 contains 15 residues. V lost 0 bases, J lost 3 bases, and 4 bases stayed unmatched. CDR3 bases: TGTGCCATCAGTGAGTCAGGGAGCGGGAGCTACGAGCAGTACTTC. Its translation: CAISESGSGSYEQYF.

This clone was recorded a few times. This rearrangement joins TRBV18 to TRBJ1-1; D may be TRBD1 (6 bases). Germline V gives CDR1 KGHSH, CDR2 LQKENI. This CDR3 contains 14 residues. V was clipped by 3 bases and J by 8 bases, with 16 bases between them. The CDR3 spells CASSPGGQQTEAFF. In nucleotides, the CDR3 is TGTGCCAGCTCACCCGGGGGGCAACAGACCGAAGCTTTCTTT.

The chain employs TRBV29-1 and TRBJ2-7; a possible D gene is TRBD2 (5 bases). Trimming took off 4 bases at V and 5 bases at J, with 12 bases between the two ends. The germline V gene encodes CDR1 SQVTM and CDR2 ANQGSEA. CDR3 length: 12 amino acids. CDR3 protein: CSVANGVNEQYV. CDR3 sequence (DNA): TGCAGCGTTGCGAACGGGGTTAACGAGCAGTACGTC.

The chain carries TRBV2 and TRBJ2-7, with D unclear. V lost 5 bases and J lost 1, with 3 bases in between. The CDR3 runs to 11 residues. Germline V lookup: CDR1 SNHLY, CDR2 FYNNEI. The CDR3, as DNA: TGTGCCAGCAGTCTTTCCTACGAGCAGTACTTC. It is translated as CASSLSYEQYF.

This clone was counted only a few times. This rearrangement joins TRBV12-5 to TRBJ2-2; possibly TRBD1 for D (5 bases). Trimming stripped 6 bases from V and 2 bases from J, with 10 bases between. The CDR3 loop spans 14 amino acids. Germline V gene data show CDR1 as LGHNT and CDR2 as FRNRAP. The CDR3 here is CASGPDSNTGELFF. The CDR3 nucleotides read TGTGCTAGTGGACCTGACAGTAACACCGGGGAGCTGTTTTTT. Variable domain in full (rest from reference TRBV12-5 and TRBJ2-2): DARVTQTPRHKVTEMGQEVTMRCQPILGHNTVFWYRQTMMQGLELLAYFRNRAPLDDSGMPKDRFSAEMPDATLATLKIQPSEPRDSAVYFCASGPDSNTGELFFGEGSRLTVL.

The CDR3, as DNA: TGTGCCACAGGGGGGGCCTACAATGAGCAGTTCTTC. Translated, it gives CATGGAYNEQFF. The chain joins TRBV15 to TRBJ2-1, with TRBD2 as a possible D gene (7 bases). The CDR3 consists of 12 residues. Germline V lookup: CDR1 LNHNV, CDR2 YYDKDF (reference sequence). V lost 9 bases, J lost 2 bases, and 8 bases lay in between.

This clone was found many times. The rearrangement uses TRBV5-1 and TRBJ1-1; 7 bases agree with TRBD1. CDR3 length: 14 residues. Losses at the gene ends were 5 bases for V and 0 bases for J; bases not matched to a gene: 4. Germline V gene data show CDR1 as SGHRS and CDR2 as YFSETQ. The CDR3 is CASRAGQLNTEAFF. CDR3 coding DNA: TGCGCCAGCAGGGCGGGACAGTTGAACACTGAAGCTTTCTTT.

This clone has a handful of counts. The chain uses TRBV6-6 and TRBJ1-5; D remains ambiguous. The germline gives CDR1 MNHNY, CDR2 SVGAGI (reference sequence). The length of the CDR3 is 13 residues. V gave up 0 bases and J gave up 6 bases, with 6 bases separating them. CDR3 protein: CASSYSEAQPQHF. As DNA, the CDR3 is TGTGCCAGCAGTTACTCGGAGGCTCAGCCCCAGCATTTT.

This rearrangement joins TRBV9 to TRBJ1-5; D is perhaps TRBD1 (5 bases). V was clipped by 4 bases and J by 4 bases, with 12 bases between them. The germline gives CDR1 SGDLS, CDR2 YYNGEE. This CDR3 region has 14 residues. CDR3 protein: CASSPTGGNQPQHF. The CDR3, as DNA: TGTGCCAGCAGCCCTACTGGGGGGAATCAGCCCCAGCATTTT.

V is TRBV5-1 and J is TRBJ1-1; TRBD1 matches at 8 bases. There are 15 residues in the CDR3. V was pared by 2 bases and J by 4 bases, with 7 bases of the junction left unmatched. Per the germline V gene, CDR1 is SGHRS and CDR2 is YFSETQ. CDR3 DNA sequence: TGCGCCAGCAGCTTTGGACAGGGTGGGACCACTGAAGCTTTCTTT. Protein product: CASSFGQGGTTEAFF.

V usage is TRBV5-1 and J usage is TRBJ1-3; D remains ambiguous. The CDR3 has 14 amino acids. Germline-derived CDR1 and CDR2 are SGHRS and YFSETQ. The V end was cut by 4 bases, the J end by 8 bases, with 16 bases between. The CDR3, as DNA: TGCGCCAGCAGCCAATACTCCCCACGGGACACCATATATTTT. Protein product: CASSQYSPRDTIYF.